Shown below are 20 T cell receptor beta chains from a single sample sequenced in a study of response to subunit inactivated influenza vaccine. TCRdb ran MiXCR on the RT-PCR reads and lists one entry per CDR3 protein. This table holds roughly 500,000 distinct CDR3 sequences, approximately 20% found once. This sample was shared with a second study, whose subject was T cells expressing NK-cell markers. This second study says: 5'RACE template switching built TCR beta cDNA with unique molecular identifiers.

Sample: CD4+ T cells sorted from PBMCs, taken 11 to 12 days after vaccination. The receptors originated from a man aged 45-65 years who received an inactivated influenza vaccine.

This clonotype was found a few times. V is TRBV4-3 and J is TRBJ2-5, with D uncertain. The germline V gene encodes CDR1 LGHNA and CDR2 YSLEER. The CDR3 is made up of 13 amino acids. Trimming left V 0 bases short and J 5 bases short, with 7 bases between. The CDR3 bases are TGCGCCAGCAGCCAAGAAGGTCGGGAGACCCAGTACTTC. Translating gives CASSQEGRETQYF.

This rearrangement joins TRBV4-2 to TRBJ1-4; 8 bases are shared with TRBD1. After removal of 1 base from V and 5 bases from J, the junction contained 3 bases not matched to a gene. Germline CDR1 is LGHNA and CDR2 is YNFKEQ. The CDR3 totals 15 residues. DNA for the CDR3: TGTGCCAGCAGCCAAGGGGACAGGACGAATGAAAAACTGTTTTTT. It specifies CASSQGDRTNEKLFF.

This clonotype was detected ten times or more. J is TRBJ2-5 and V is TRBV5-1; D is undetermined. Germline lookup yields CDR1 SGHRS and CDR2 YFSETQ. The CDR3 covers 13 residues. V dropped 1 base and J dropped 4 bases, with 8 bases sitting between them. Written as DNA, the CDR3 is TGCGCCAGCAGCTTGTCAGGTTTAGAGACCCAGTACTTC. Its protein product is CASSLSGLETQYF. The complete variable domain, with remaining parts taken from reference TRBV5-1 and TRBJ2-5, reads KAGVTQTPRYLIKTRGQQVTLSCSPISGHRSVSWYQQTPGQGLQFLFEYFSETQRNKGNFPGRFSGRQFSNSRSEMNVSTLELGDSALYLCASSLSGLETQYFGPGTRLLVL.

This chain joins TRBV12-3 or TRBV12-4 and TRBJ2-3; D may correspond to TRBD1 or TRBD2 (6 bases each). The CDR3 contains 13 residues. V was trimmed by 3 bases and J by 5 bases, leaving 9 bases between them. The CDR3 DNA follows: TGTGCCAGCAGTTTCGGGGGCTTAGATACGCAGTATTTT. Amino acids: CASSFGGLDTQYF.

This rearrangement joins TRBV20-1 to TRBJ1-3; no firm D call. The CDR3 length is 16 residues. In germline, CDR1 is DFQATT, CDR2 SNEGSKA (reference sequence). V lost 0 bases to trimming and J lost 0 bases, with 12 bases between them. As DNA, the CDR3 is TGCAGTGCTAGAGATGGTCAGCCCCGCTCTGGAAACACCATATATTTT. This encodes CSARDGQPRSGNTIYF.

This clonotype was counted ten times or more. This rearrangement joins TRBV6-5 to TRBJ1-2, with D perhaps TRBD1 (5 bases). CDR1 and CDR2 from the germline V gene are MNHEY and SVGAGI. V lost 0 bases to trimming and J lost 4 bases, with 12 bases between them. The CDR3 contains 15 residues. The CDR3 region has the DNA TGTGCCAGCAGTTACTCCCCACAGGCGGGCTATGGCTACACCTTC. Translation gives CASSYSPQAGYGYTF.

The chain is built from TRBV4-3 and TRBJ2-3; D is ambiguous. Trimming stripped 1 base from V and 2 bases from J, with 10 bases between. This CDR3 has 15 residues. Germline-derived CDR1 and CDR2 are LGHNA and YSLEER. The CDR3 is CASSQGLPLTDTQYF. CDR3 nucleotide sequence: TGCGCCAGCAGCCAAGGACTCCCTCTCACAGATACGCAGTATTTT.

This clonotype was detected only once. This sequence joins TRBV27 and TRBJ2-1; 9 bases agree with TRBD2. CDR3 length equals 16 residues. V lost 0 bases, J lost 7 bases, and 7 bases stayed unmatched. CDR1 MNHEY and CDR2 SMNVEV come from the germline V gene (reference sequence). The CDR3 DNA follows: TGTGCCAGCAGTTTATCGGCACTAGCGGGTTATAATGAGCAGTTCTTC. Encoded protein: CASSLSALAGYNEQFF.

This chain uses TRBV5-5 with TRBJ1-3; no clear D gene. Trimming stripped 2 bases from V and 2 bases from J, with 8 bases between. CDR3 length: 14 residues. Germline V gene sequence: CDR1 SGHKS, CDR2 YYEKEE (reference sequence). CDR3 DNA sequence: TGTGCCAGCAGCTTTTGGCAGACTGGAAACACCATATATTTT. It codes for CASSFWQTGNTIYF.

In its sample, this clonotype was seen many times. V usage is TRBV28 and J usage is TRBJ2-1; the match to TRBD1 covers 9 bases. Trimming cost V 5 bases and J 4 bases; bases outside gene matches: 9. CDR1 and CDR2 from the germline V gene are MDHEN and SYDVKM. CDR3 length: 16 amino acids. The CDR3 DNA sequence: TGTGCCAGCAGTCAAACAGGGGGCGCTTCTTACAATGAGCAGTTCTTC. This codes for CASSQTGGASYNEQFF. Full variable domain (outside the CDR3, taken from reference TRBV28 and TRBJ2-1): DVKVTQSSRYLVKRTGEKVFLECVQDMDHENMFWYRQDPGLGLRLIYFSYDVKMKEKGDIPEGYSVSREKKERFSLILESASTNQTSMYLCASSQTGGASYNEQFFGPGTRLTVL.

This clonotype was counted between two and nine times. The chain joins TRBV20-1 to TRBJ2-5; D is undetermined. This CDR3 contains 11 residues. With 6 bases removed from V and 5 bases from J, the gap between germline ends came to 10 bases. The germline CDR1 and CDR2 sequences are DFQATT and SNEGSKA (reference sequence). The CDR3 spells CSAQSGETQYF. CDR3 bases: TGCAGTGCCCAGAGTGGGGAGACCCAGTACTTC.

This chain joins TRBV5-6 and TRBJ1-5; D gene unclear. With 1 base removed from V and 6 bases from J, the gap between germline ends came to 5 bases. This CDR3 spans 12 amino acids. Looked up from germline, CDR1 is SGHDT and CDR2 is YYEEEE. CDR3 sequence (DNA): TGTGCCAGCAGCTTGTGGGGTCAGCCCCAGCATTTT. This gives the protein CASSLWGQPQHF.

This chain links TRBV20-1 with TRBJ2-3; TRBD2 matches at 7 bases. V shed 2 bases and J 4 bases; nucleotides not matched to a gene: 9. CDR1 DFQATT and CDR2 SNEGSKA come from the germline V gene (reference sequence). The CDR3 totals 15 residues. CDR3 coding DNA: TGCAGTGCTAGAAGACTAGCTGGGAACCCAGATACGCAGTATTTT. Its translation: CSARRLAGNPDTQYF.

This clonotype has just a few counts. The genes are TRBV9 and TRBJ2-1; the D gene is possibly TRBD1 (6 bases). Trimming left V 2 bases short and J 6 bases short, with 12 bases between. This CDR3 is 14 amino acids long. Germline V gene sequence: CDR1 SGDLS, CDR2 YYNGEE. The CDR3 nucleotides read TGTGCCAGCAGCGTCAGGGGTCTGTTCAATGAGCAGTTCTTC. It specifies CASSVRGLFNEQFF. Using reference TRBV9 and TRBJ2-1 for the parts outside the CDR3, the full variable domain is DSGVTQTPKHLITATGQRVTLRCSPRSGDLSVYWYQQSLDQGLQFLIQYYNGEERAKGNILERFSAQQFPDLHSELNLSSLELGDSALYFCASSVRGLFNEQFFGPGTRLTVL.

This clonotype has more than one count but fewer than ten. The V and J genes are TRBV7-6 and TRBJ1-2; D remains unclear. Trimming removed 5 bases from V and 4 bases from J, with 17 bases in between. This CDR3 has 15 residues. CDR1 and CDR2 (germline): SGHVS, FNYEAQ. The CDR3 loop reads CASSPLYGKGYGYTF. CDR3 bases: TGTGCCAGCAGCCCCCTTTATGGGAAAGGCTATGGCTACACCTTC.

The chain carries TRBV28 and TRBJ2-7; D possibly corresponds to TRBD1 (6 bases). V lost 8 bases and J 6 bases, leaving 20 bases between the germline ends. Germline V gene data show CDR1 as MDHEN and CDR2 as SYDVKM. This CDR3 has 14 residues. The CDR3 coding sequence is TGTGCCAGCTGTCCCGGGACACCTAACGGCGAGCAGTACTTC. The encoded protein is CASCPGTPNGEQYF.

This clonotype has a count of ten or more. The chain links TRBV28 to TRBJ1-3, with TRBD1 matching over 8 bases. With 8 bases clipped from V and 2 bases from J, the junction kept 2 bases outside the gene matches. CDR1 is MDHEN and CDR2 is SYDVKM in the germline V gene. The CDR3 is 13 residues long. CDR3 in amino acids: CASDRGPGNTIYF. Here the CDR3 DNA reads TGTGCCAGCGACAGGGGCCCTGGAAACACCATATATTTT.

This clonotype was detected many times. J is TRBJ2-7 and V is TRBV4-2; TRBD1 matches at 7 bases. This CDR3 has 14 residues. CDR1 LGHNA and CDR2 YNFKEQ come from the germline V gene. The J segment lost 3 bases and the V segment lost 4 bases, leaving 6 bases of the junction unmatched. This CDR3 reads CASSPTGDNYEQYF. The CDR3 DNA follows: TGTGCCAGCAGCCCTACAGGGGACAACTACGAGCAGTACTTC.

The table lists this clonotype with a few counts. The CDR3 protein is CASSYSSRDEQFF. The CDR3 DNA sequence: TGTGCCAGCAGTTACTCGAGCCGTGATGAGCAGTTCTTC. The chain couples TRBV6-5 to TRBJ2-1; D not certain. The ends were cut back, 0 bases at V and 8 bases at J, with 8 bases in the middle. Germline CDR1 is MNHEY and CDR2 is SVGAGI. There are 13 residues in the CDR3.

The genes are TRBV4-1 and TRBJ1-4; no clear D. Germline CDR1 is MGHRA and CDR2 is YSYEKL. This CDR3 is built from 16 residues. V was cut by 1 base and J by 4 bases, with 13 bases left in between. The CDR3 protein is CASSQAGEGLNEKLFF. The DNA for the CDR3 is TGCGCCAGCAGCCAAGCCGGGGAGGGCCTTAATGAAAAACTGTTTTTT.